Each of the 32 T cell receptor beta chains below was sequenced from the same sample in a study of persistence of HIV-infected CD4 T cells. Sequencing used immunoSEQ version 4 in survey mode. TCRdb's table, derived via immunoSEQ multiplex PCR, lists solely in-frame clones and lacks some. The repertoire holds some 40,000 clones, with about 89% as singletons. No antigen is known for these receptors. This nonspecific control used anti-CD3/anti-CD28 bead stimulation of CD4+ T cells. CD4+ T cells upregulating both CD40 ligand and CD69 were sorted as responding cells. Material: CD4+ T cells sorted from PBMCs after approximately 19-hour stimulation, obtained from a patient who received antiretroviral therapy. These receptors were taken from an adult man with HIV who was CMV-seropositive.

This chain joins TRBV18 and TRBJ2-2; no reliable D call. The CDR3 runs 15 residues. From germline, CDR1 is KGHSH and CDR2 LQKENI. V was pared by 1 base and J by 1 base, with 7 bases between. CDR3: CASSPRLENTGELFF. The CDR3, as DNA: TGTGCCAGCTCACCACGACTGGAGAACACCGGGGAGCTGTTTTTT.

The chain couples TRBV7-3 to TRBJ2-3; 10 bases are a match to TRBD2. Germline-derived CDR1 and CDR2 are SGHTA and FQGTGA. Trimming cost V 1 base and J 6 bases; bases outside gene matches: 16. The CDR3 contains 19 residues. The CDR3 sequence: CASSLMPAVGAGGPDTQYF. In nucleotides, the CDR3 is TGTGCCAGCAGCTTAATGCCCGCCGTTGGAGCGGGGGGGCCTGATACGCAGTATTTT.

The chain is built from TRBV6-5 and TRBJ1-1; weak D call: TRBD1 (6 bases). The length of the CDR3 is 13 residues. V shed 6 bases and J shed 4 bases, with 12 bases lying between them. Germline-derived CDR1 and CDR2 are MNHEY and SVGAGI. The CDR3 spells CASRPRGVTEAFF. The CDR3 DNA sequence: TGTGCCAGCAGGCCTAGGGGGGTCACTGAAGCTTTCTTT.

V usage is TRBV10-3 and J usage is TRBJ1-5; no firm D call. The CDR3 runs 15 residues. CDR1 ENHRY and CDR2 SYGVKD come from the germline V gene. The germline V and J ends were trimmed by 1 base and 3 bases, with 10 bases remaining between them. CDR3 nucleotide sequence: TGTGCCATCAGTGAGTTTCCGGGTAACAATCAGCCCCAGCATTTT. Encoded protein: CAISEFPGNNQPQHF.

The chain combines TRBV5-5 with TRBJ1-5, with D unclear. Germline CDR1 is SGHKS and CDR2 is YYEKEE (reference sequence). The V gene lost 1 base and the J gene lost 7 bases, with 6 bases spanning the gap. The CDR3 has 12 amino acids. CDR3 residues: CASSLKGQPQHF. In DNA, the CDR3 is TGTGCCAGCAGCTTGAAAGGGCAGCCCCAGCATTTT. Based on the CDR3 plus reference TRBV5-5 and TRBJ1-5, the full variable domain is DAGVTQSPTHLIKTRGQQVTLRCSPISGHKSVSWYQQVLGQGPQFIFQYYEKEERGRGNFPDRFSARQFPNYSSELNVNALLLGDSALYLCASSLKGQPQHFGDGTRLSIL.

V gene TRBV6-6 combines with J gene TRBJ1-4, with a tentative D call TRBD1 (6 bases). The CDR3 is 17 amino acids. Germline V gene lookup returns CDR1 MNHNY and CDR2 SVGAGI (reference sequence). Trimming left V 5 bases short and J 2 bases short, with 18 bases between. DNA of the CDR3: TGTGCCAGCAGTCCAGAGGGGGGGGCGGTCACTAATGAAAAACTGTTTTTT. Residues: CASSPEGGAVTNEKLFF.

The V and J genes are TRBV6-1 and TRBJ2-3; D is perhaps TRBD1 or TRBD2 (5 bases each). This CDR3 contains 17 residues. Germline CDR1 and CDR2: MNHNS and SASEGT. V lost 3 bases and J lost 3, with 19 bases in between. The CDR3 sequence is CASSDMVGAIGTDTQYF. The CDR3 DNA reads as TGTGCCAGCAGTGACATGGTCGGGGCGATAGGTACAGATACGCAGTATTTT.

The J gene is TRBJ1-4, the V gene TRBV7-9; D not certain. Per the germline V gene, CDR1 is SEHNR and CDR2 is FQNEAQ (reference sequence). The CDR3 spans 15 residues. V gave up 5 bases and J gave up 6 bases, with 16 bases separating them. The CDR3 protein is CASSQRVGRHEKLFF. CDR3 sequence (DNA): TGTGCCAGCAGCCAGCGGGTAGGTCGCCATGAAAAACTGTTTTTT.

V gene TRBV10-1 combines with J gene TRBJ2-3; 7 bases are a match to TRBD2. The ends lost 4 bases at V and 2 bases at J; junction bases unmatched: 6. Germline values: CDR1 WNHNN, CDR2 SYGVQD (reference sequence). The CDR3 totals 15 residues. For the CDR3, the DNA is TGCGCCAGCAGTGCGCCAGCGGGGACCACAGATACGCAGTATTTT. It yields the protein CASSAPAGTTDTQYF.

The J gene is TRBJ2-1, the V gene TRBV11-1; a possible D gene is TRBD1 (5 bases). Germline assignment: CDR1 SGHAT and CDR2 FQDESV (reference sequence). The CDR3 length is 14 residues. Trimming took off 5 bases at V and 11 bases at J, with 19 bases between the two ends. The CDR3 reads CASSLSGRADQQFF. CDR3 sequence (DNA): TGTGCCAGCAGCCTATCCGGCAGGGCCGATCAGCAGTTCTTC.

The chain carries TRBV7-9 and TRBJ1-4; D is possibly TRBD1 (5 bases). The CDR3 extends over 15 amino acids. CDR1 and CDR2 (germline): SEHNR, FQNEAQ (reference sequence). The ends were cut back, 5 bases at V and 0 bases at J, with 10 bases in the middle. CDR3 nucleotides: TGTGCCAGCAGCACGGGGGATCCAACTAATGAAAAACTGTTTTTT. The encoded protein is CASSTGDPTNEKLFF.

The chain recombines TRBV25-1 with TRBJ1-4; maybe TRBD1 (5 bases). The V gene's germline CDR1 is MGHDK and CDR2 SYGVNS. This CDR3 comprises 15 residues. Trimming took off 0 bases at V and 8 bases at J, with 13 bases between the two ends. The CDR3 DNA follows: TGTGCCAGCAGTGAATATAAGGGGAGGTGGGAAAAACTGTTTTTT. It translates to CASSEYKGRWEKLFF.

The chain has TRBV10-2 and TRBJ2-2; 14 nucleotides agree with TRBD2. From germline, CDR1 is WSHSY and CDR2 SAAADI. This CDR3 spans 15 amino acids. V shed 6 bases, J shed 7 bases, and the junction held 4 bases outside the gene matches. This chain's CDR3 is CASRRTSGGFGELFF. The DNA for the CDR3 is TGCGCCAGCAGACGGACTAGCGGGGGGTTCGGGGAGCTGTTTTTT.

V usage is TRBV14 and J usage is TRBJ2-7; D is possibly TRBD2 (6 bases). V gave up 4 bases and J gave up 1 base, with 14 bases separating them. Germline CDR1 reads SGHDN; CDR2 reads FVKESK. CDR3 length equals 15 residues. CDR3 amino acids: CASSPSGSLSYEQYF. CDR3 in DNA: TGTGCCAGCAGCCCATCCGGGAGTTTATCCTACGAGCAGTACTTC. Variable domain in full (rest from reference TRBV14 and TRBJ2-7): EAGVTQFPSHSVIEKGQTVTLRCDPISGHDNLYWYRRVMGKEIKFLLHFVKESKQDESGMPNNRFLAERTGGTYSTLKVQPAELEDSGVYFCASSPSGSLSYEQYFGPGTRLTVT.

The rearrangement links TRBV11-1 to TRBJ2-7, with D uncertain. With 3 bases removed from V and 6 bases from J, the gap between germline ends came to 9 bases. CDR1 SGHAT and CDR2 FQDESV come from the germline V gene (reference sequence). The CDR3 runs to 12 residues. The CDR3 sequence is CASSFSRAEQYF. The CDR3 region has the DNA TGTGCCAGCAGCTTCTCCCGGGCCGAGCAGTACTTC.

The CDR3 here is CASSRPDSYEQYF. The CDR3, as DNA: TGTGCCAGCAGCCGCCCCGACTCCTACGAGCAGTACTTC. The chain couples TRBV7-9 to TRBJ2-7; D not resolved. Trimming removed 5 bases at V and 0 bases at J, with 8 bases between. Germline CDR1 and CDR2: SEHNR and FQNEAQ (reference sequence). The CDR3 consists of 13 residues.

The gene calls are TRBV19 and TRBJ1-2, with a possible D match to TRBD1 (6 bases). CDR1 is LNHDA and CDR2 is SQIVND in the germline V gene (reference sequence). V was cut by 3 bases and J by 4 bases, with 18 bases left in between. The CDR3 has 16 residues. The chain's CDR3 is CASSMSGRGWVYGYTF. CDR3 nucleotides: TGTGCCAGTAGTATGTCGGGCAGGGGCTGGGTCTATGGCTACACCTTC.

The V gene is TRBV11-1, the J gene TRBJ2-3; no firm D call. The germline CDR1 and CDR2 sequences are SGHAT and FQDESV (reference sequence). The CDR3 runs to 16 residues. V was pared by 5 bases and J by 3 bases, with 18 bases between. DNA for the CDR3: TGTGCCAGCAGCCAAGTTGGAGTGGAAGGGACAGATACGCAGTATTTT. This gives the protein CASSQVGVEGTDTQYF.

The V and J genes are TRBV1 and TRBJ2-2; TRBD2 is the table's D call and was not checked against the DNA. TRBV1 is noted as a pseudogene. This CDR3 region has 18 residues. The CDR3 here is CTSSQEGRRSGFTGELFF. For the CDR3, the DNA is TGCACCAGCAGCCAAGAAGGTCGGCGTTCGGGTTTCACCGGGGAGCTGTTTTTT.

The chain employs TRBV21-1 and TRBJ2-7; the table's D call TRBD1 went unverified against the DNA. TRBV21-1 constitutes a pseudogene. CDR3 length: 17 amino acids. CDR3 protein: CASSKKGPGTGAYEQYF. CDR3 sequence (DNA): TGTGCCAGCAGCAAAAAGGGGCCCGGGACAGGGGCCTACGAGCAGTACTTC.

V is TRBV5-1 and J is TRBJ2-5, with D uncertain. V lost 0 bases to trimming and J lost 2 bases, with 11 bases between them. Germline V gene lookup returns CDR1 SGHRS and CDR2 YFSETQ. The CDR3 is 15 residues long. The CDR3 sequence: CASSLAAAEQETQYF. DNA for the CDR3: TGCGCCAGCAGCTTGGCCGCGGCAGAACAAGAGACCCAGTACTTC.

The CDR3 region has the DNA TGTGCCAGCAGCTTAGGTTGGACTAGCGGGGGGGCCGGCACAGATACGCAGTATTTT. It encodes CASSLGWTSGGAGTDTQYF. The rearrangement uses TRBV7-2 and TRBJ2-3, with 15 bases identical to TRBD2. The CDR3 is 19 residues long. CDR1 and CDR2 (germline): SGHTA, FQGNSA. V shed 1 base, J shed 1 base, and the junction held 6 bases outside the gene matches.

The V gene is TRBV20-1, the J gene TRBJ1-4; D is undetermined. This CDR3 contains 10 residues. V gave up 3 bases and J gave up 8 bases, with 4 bases separating them. Germline CDR1 reads DFQATT; CDR2 reads SNEGSKA (reference sequence). The CDR3 DNA reads TGCAGTGCTAGTGGAGAAAAACTGTTTTTT. Translating gives CSASGEKLFF.

The V gene is TRBV27, the J gene TRBJ2-1, with TRBD2 matching over 14 bases. The germline gives CDR1 MNHEY, CDR2 SMNVEV (reference sequence). V trimming: 7 bases; J trimming: 6 bases; junction bases outside the gene matches: 2. This CDR3 spans 14 amino acids. DNA for the CDR3: TGTGCCAGCAAGGGACTAGCGGGGGCCAATGAGCAGTTCTTC. Protein product: CASKGLAGANEQFF.

The V and J genes are TRBV19 and TRBJ1-4, with D perhaps matching TRBD1 (5 bases). The CDR3 is 18 amino acids. V lost 0 bases and J 3 bases, leaving 17 bases between the germline ends. CDR1 is LNHDA and CDR2 is SQIVND in the germline V gene (reference sequence). In nucleotides, the CDR3 is TGTGCCAGTAGTATAGATCCCGCGGGGCTCGGGGCTAATGAAAAACTGTTTTTT. Its protein product is CASSIDPAGLGANEKLFF.

V gene TRBV7-6 combines with J gene TRBJ2-7; perhaps D is TRBD1 or TRBD2 (5 bases each). This CDR3 has 14 amino acids. V dropped 5 bases and J dropped 5 bases, with 16 bases sitting between them. Germline CDR1 is SGHVS and CDR2 is FNYEAQ. In nucleotides, the CDR3 is TGTGCCAGCAGCGGAACGGGACGTCTCCACGAGCAGTACTTC. Amino acids: CASSGTGRLHEQYF.

The V gene is TRBV7-9, the J gene TRBJ1-1, with D maybe TRBD1 (6 bases). CDR1 is SEHNR, CDR2 FQNEAQ, per germline (reference sequence). V shed 3 bases and J shed 2 bases, with 19 bases lying between them. CDR3 length: 17 amino acids. Here the CDR3 DNA reads TGTGCCAGCAGCTTCAGTGCCGAGGAGGGGGTAAACACTGAAGCTTTCTTT. This gives the protein CASSFSAEEGVNTEAFF.

The chain uses TRBV5-1 and TRBJ1-3; 8 bases agree with TRBD1. V lost 0 bases to trimming and J lost 3 bases; unmatched junction nucleotides: 5. This CDR3 comprises 16 residues. CDR1 and CDR2 from the germline V gene are SGHRS and YFSETQ. CDR3 DNA sequence: TGCGCCAGCAGCTTGGATACAGGGGGAATTGGAAACACCATATATTTT. It codes for CASSLDTGGIGNTIYF.

This clone was detected only once. CDR3 protein: CASSKTSGGAPYNEQFF. Here the CDR3 DNA reads TGTGCCAGCAGCAAGACTAGCGGGGGGGCCCCCTACAATGAGCAGTTCTTC. The chain links TRBV7-2 to TRBJ2-1, with 14 bases lining up with TRBD2. V was clipped by 5 bases and J by 2 bases; unmatched bases: 5. The length of the CDR3 is 17 residues. Germline V gene sequence: CDR1 SGHTA, CDR2 FQGNSA.

V and J are TRBV5-1 and TRBJ1-2; possible D gene TRBD1, 5 bases. This CDR3 comprises 14 residues. Germline V lookup: CDR1 SGHRS, CDR2 YFSETQ. Trimming took 4 bases from V and 4 from J, leaving 14 bases between them. The CDR3 region has the DNA TGCGCCAGCAGCCCAGGTGGCGGGGGCTATGGCTACACCTTC. Translating gives CASSPGGGGYGYTF.

The V call is TRBV21-1, the J call TRBJ2-3. TRBV21-1 is termed a pseudogene. The CDR3 spans 12 residues. CDR3 nucleotides: TGTGCCAGAGTTACCCGCACGGATACGCAGTATTTT. As protein: CARVTRTDTQYF.

This clone has a handful of counts. The V and J genes are TRBV5-1 and TRBJ1-1, with D unresolved. Germline V CDR1 and CDR2: SGHRS, YFSETQ. The CDR3 sequence is 16 residues long. V lost 1 base and J 1 base, leaving 14 bases between the germline ends. The CDR3 DNA sequence: TGCGCCAGCAGCTTGTTGGCGGGGATCACGAACACTGAAGCTTTCTTT. This sequence encodes CASSLLAGITNTEAFF.